The clone carrying this T cell receptor (beta chain) was picked up a small number of times. Its antigen is not identified. TCRdb re-derived calls from the reads in MiXCR, one entry per CDR3 protein. The data show hundreds of thousands of distinct CDR3 sequences, with about 17% seen just once and about 12% held by the top ten. The data derive from a study of T cell repertoires in cytomegalovirus infection. The study, taken as a whole, reports: People with CMV and the relevant HLA were identified by cumulative public TCR beta family frequency.

This CDR3 region has 16 residues. The germline V gene encodes CDR1 MGHRA and CDR2 YSYEKL. The ends lost 5 bases at V and 0 bases at J; junction bases unmatched: 7. Input material: PBMCs. The chain combines TRBV4-1 with TRBJ1-5, with 7 bases matching TRBD1. This TCR was recovered from a human donor in good health (CMV status not recorded). Some clones in this sample may be carry-over from other donors' samples. The CDR3 nucleotides read TGCGCCAGCAGCTCCGGACAGGATCTTAGCAATCAGCCCCAGCATTTT. Amino acid sequence: CASSSGQDLSNQPQHF.